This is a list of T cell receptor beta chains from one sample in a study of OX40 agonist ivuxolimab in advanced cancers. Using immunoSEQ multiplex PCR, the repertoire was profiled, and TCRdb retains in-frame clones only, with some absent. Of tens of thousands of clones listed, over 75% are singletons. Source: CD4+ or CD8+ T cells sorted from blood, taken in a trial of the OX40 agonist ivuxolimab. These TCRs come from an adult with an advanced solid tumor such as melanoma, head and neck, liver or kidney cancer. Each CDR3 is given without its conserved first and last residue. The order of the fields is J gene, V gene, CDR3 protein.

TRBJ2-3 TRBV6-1 ASSELGSSTDTQY
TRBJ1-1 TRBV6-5 ASGKGGTEAF
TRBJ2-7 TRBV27 ASSDTSGGIYEQY
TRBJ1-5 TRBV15 ATSRDGGGSNQPQH
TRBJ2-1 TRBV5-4 ASSSTGLGSYNEQF
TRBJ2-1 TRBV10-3 AIGRPESSYNEQF
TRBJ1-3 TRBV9 ASSASTGLGNTIY
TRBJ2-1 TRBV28 ASSATGLPYEQF
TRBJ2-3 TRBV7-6 ASSLGADTDTQY
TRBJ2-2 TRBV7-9 ASSFNRDRGTGELF
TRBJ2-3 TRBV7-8 ASSEEAALGTDTQY
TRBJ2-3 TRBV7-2 ASSSTSGSSTDTQY
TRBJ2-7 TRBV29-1 SARGQGTYEQY
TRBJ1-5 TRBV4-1 ASSQEGDSYSNQPQH
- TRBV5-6 ASSFWGGYEQY
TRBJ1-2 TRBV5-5 ASSLEDRGLDGYT
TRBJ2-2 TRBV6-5 ASSYQTGLAGELF
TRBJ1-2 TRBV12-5 ASGFGQGRNYGYT
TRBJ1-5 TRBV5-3 AWRESGRCNQPQH
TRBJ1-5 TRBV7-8 ASSPGGGGGGAGYSNQPQH
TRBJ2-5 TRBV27 ASRTSQETQY
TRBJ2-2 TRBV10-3 AISEGRGHAGTGELF
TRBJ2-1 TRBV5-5 ASSLPLDMVNEQF
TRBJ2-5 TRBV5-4 ASSSGASLETQY
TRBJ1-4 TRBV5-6 ASSNGALGLLNEKLF
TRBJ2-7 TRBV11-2 ASSLVIVSYEQY
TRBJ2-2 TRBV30 AWISTGELF
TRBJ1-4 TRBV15 ATPGEGEKLF
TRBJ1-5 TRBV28 ASSFSRNSYNQPQH
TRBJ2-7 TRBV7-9 ASSLGTGENSFEQY
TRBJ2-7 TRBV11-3 ASGLGLAGEQY
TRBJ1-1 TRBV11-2 ASSLAGLGTEAF
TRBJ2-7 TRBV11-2 ASSASSYEQY
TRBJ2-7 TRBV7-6 ASSLYGGDSYEQY
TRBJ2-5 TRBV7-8 ASSLAILAGGKETQY
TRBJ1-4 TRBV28 ASSLTGINEKLF
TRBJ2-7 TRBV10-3 AISDGQGDYEQY
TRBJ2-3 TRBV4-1 ASSPTTDTQY